This is a list of T cell receptor beta chains from one sample in a study of T cells in localized non-small cell lung cancer. Sequencing used immunoSEQ multiplex PCR; TCRdb keeps in-frame clones, though not all of them. The profile shows about 1,000 clones, around 28% of them singletons. Sequenced here: lung tumor tissue, sampled before any cancer treatment. These receptors all stem from a woman aged 40-75 years with stage I squamous cell lung carcinoma. The CDR3 runs from the conserved cysteine through the conserved F or W. The order of the fields is clone size, V gene, J gene, D gene, CDR3 protein, CDR3 DNA. D genes are given only for firm matches. For some rows the clone size is stated as once, few or many, or as a class when expanded; others skip it.

clone size: .
V gene: TRBV7-6
J gene: TRBJ2-3
D gene: .
CDR3 protein: CASNQGFASNTDTQYF
CDR3 DNA: TGTGCCAGCAACCAAGGGTTTGCGTCCAACACAGATACGCAGTATTTT

clone size: .
V gene: TRBV18
J gene: TRBJ1-1
D gene: .
CDR3 protein: CASSPQGDTEAFF
CDR3 DNA: TGTGCCAGCTCACCACAGGGTGACACTGAAGCTTTCTTT

clone size: few
V gene: TRBV5-1
J gene: TRBJ1-4
D gene: .
CDR3 protein: CASSSEGVGNEKLFF
CDR3 DNA: TGCGCCAGCAGCAGCGAGGGGGTTGGTAATGAAAAACTGTTTTTT

clone size: .
V gene: TRBV19
J gene: TRBJ2-3
D gene: TRBD2
CDR3 protein: CASSIKRGLDTQYF
CDR3 DNA: TGTGCCAGTAGTATCAAGCGGGGGTTGGATACGCAGTATTTT

clone size: .
V gene: TRBV6-1
J gene: TRBJ2-1
D gene: .
CDR3 protein: CASSEASGSRFF
CDR3 DNA: TGTGCCAGCAGTGAAGCGAGTGGAAGTCGGTTCTTC

clone size: .
V gene: TRBV19
J gene: TRBJ1-5
D gene: .
CDR3 protein: CASRRQGDNQPQHF
CDR3 DNA: TGTGCCAGCCGCAGGCAGGGTGATAATCAGCCCCAGCATTTT

clone size: .
V gene: TRBV6-1
J gene: TRBJ1-2
D gene: TRBD1
CDR3 protein: CASSEDWVEGAPYGYTF
CDR3 DNA: TGTGCCAGTAGTGAAGATTGGGTAGAGGGGGCGCCGTATGGCTACACCTTC

clone size: .
V gene: TRBV25-1
J gene: TRBJ1-2
D gene: .
CDR3 protein: CASSEGGSGMIYGYTF
CDR3 DNA: TGTGCCAGCAGTGAAGGAGGGTCGGGGATGATCTATGGCTACACCTTC

clone size: few
V gene: TRBV6-8
J gene: TRBJ2-2
D gene: TRBD1
CDR3 protein: CASTEGRGPSGELFF
CDR3 DNA: TGTGCCAGCACGGAGGGCAGGGGGCCTTCCGGGGAGCTGTTTTTT

clone size: .
V gene: TRBV19
J gene: TRBJ1-5
D gene: .
CDR3 protein: CASSISRNPNQPQHF
CDR3 DNA: TGTGCCAGTAGTATAAGCAGGAACCCGAATCAGCCCCAGCATTTT

clone size: medium-sized
V gene: TRBV5-3
J gene: TRBJ1-1
D gene: .
CDR3 protein: CARSLCVRDTNTEAFF
CDR3 DNA: TGTGCCAGAAGCTTGTGTGTCCGGGACACGAACACTGAAGCTTTCTTT

clone size: .
V gene: TRBV6-8
J gene: TRBJ1-2
D gene: TRBD1
CDR3 protein: CASSVQPTGADGYTF
CDR3 DNA: TGTGCCAGCAGTGTCCAACCGACAGGGGCAGATGGCTACACCTTC

clone size: .
V gene: TRBV14
J gene: TRBJ1-1
D gene: .
CDR3 protein: CASSQPLRGTEAFF
CDR3 DNA: TGTGCCAGCAGCCAACCCCTCCGGGGAACTGAAGCTTTCTTT

clone size: .
V gene: TRBV18
J gene: TRBJ2-5
D gene: TRBD2
CDR3 protein: CASSLGGARETQYF
CDR3 DNA: TGTGCCAGCTCCCTCGGGGGGGCTAGAGAGACCCAGTACTTC

clone size: .
V gene: TRBV19
J gene: TRBJ2-7
D gene: .
CDR3 protein: CASSIAGTDGSYEQYF
CDR3 DNA: TGTGCCAGTAGTATCGCGGGAACCGACGGTTCCTACGAGCAGTACTTC

clone size: .
V gene: TRBV16
J gene: TRBJ1-5
D gene: .
CDR3 protein: CASSQLPGSNQPQHF
CDR3 DNA: TGTGCCAGCAGCCAATTGCCAGGGAGCAATCAGCCCCAGCATTTT

clone size: .
V gene: TRBV19
J gene: TRBJ1-2
D gene: .
CDR3 protein: CASSVRGIYGYTF
CDR3 DNA: TGTGCCAGTAGTGTCCGGGGAATCTATGGCTACACCTTC

clone size: .
V gene: TRBV25-1
J gene: TRBJ1-3
D gene: TRBD1
CDR3 protein: CASSDPGQGGNTIYF
CDR3 DNA: TGTGCCAGCAGTGACCCGGGACAGGGGGGAAACACCATATATTTT

clone size: few
V gene: TRBV30
J gene: TRBJ1-5
D gene: .
CDR3 protein: CAWSGGARWPQHF
CDR3 DNA: TGTGCCTGGAGTGGGGGGGCTCGGTGGCCCCAGCATTTT

clone size: few
V gene: TRBV6-8
J gene: TRBJ2-2
D gene: .
CDR3 protein: CASSWSYPGGPVRAGELFF
CDR3 DNA: TGTGCCAGCAGTTGGTCCTACCCCGGGGGGCCCGTGAGGGCCGGGGAGCTGTTTTTT

clone size: .
V gene: TRBV28
J gene: TRBJ1-4
D gene: .
CDR3 protein: CASSPPAATNEKLFF
CDR3 DNA: TGTGCCAGCAGTCCGCCAGCAGCAACTAATGAAAAACTGTTTTTT

clone size: few
V gene: TRBV6-8
J gene: TRBJ2-7
D gene: .
CDR3 protein: CASMKVLSDRKQYF
CDR3 DNA: TGTGCCAGCATGAAGGTTTTGAGCGATCGGAAGCAGTACTTC

clone size: .
V gene: TRBV9
J gene: TRBJ1-4
D gene: .
CDR3 protein: CASRMGPRGLNNEKLFF
CDR3 DNA: TGTGCCAGCAGGATGGGACCGAGGGGTCTAAATAATGAAAAACTGTTTTTT

clone size: few
V gene: TRBV6-8
J gene: TRBJ1-3
D gene: TRBD1
CDR3 protein: CASSAGDRGNTIYF
CDR3 DNA: TGTGCCAGCAGTGCCGGGGACAGAGGAAACACCATATATTTT

clone size: .
V gene: TRBV5-2
J gene: TRBJ2-1
D gene: .
CDR3 protein: CASSPTGLAGEQFF
CDR3 DNA: TGTGCCAGCAGCCCGACGGGACTAGCGGGGGAGCAGTTCTTC

clone size: .
V gene: TRBV9
J gene: TRBJ2-1
D gene: .
CDR3 protein: CASSVGGHPYNEQFF
CDR3 DNA: TGTGCCAGCAGCGTAGGAGGACATCCCTACAATGAGCAGTTCTTC

clone size: few
V gene: TRBV2
J gene: TRBJ1-1
D gene: TRBD1
CDR3 protein: CASTGQGGTEAFF
CDR3 DNA: TGTGCCAGCACGGGACAGGGAGGGACTGAAGCTTTCTTT

clone size: .
V gene: TRBV6-8
J gene: TRBJ1-2
D gene: .
CDR3 protein: CASSYSWNEYGYTF
CDR3 DNA: TGTGCCAGCAGTTACTCGTGGAACGAGTATGGCTATACCTTC